These T cell receptor beta chains were read from a single sample in a study of sequential checkpoint blockade in melanoma. The table came from immunoSEQ multiplex PCR; TCRdb's copy has only in-frame clones and leaves some out. The table records 35,000 to 40,000 clones, roughly 32% of them present only once. The sequenced sample was tumor tissue (inferred from file names), obtained from a patient given nivolumab and ipilimumab in sequence. Receptors were obtained from a human donor with melanoma. Each CDR3 is given with its conserved first and last residue. Fields, in order: J gene, D gene, clone size, V gene, CDR3 DNA, CDR3 protein. A D gene is named only where the DNA matches it firmly. Size tells how often a clone was seen (once, few, many) or the class of an expanded clone, and some rows leave it out.

j_gene: TRBJ1-4; d_gene: .; abundance: few; v_gene: TRBV9; CDR3nt: TGTGCCAGCAGCAGTGGGGTTATTGCAACTAATGAAAAACTGTTTTTT; CDR3aa: CASSSGVIATNEKLFF
j_gene: TRBJ2-3; d_gene: .; abundance: .; v_gene: TRBV9; CDR3nt: TGTGCCAGCAGGACCCTCGGGGGGCCTATGTTATTGGCGCAGTATTTT; CDR3aa: CASRTLGGPMLLAQYF
j_gene: TRBJ2-2; d_gene: .; abundance: few; v_gene: TRBV9; CDR3nt: TGTGCCAGCAGCGTGGGGCTACCCACCGGGGAGCTGTTTTTT; CDR3aa: CASSVGLPTGELFF
j_gene: TRBJ2-5; d_gene: .; abundance: .; v_gene: TRBV25-1; CDR3nt: TGTGCCAGCAGTGGCCGGGACACTCAAGAGACCCAGTACTTC; CDR3aa: CASSGRDTQETQYF
j_gene: TRBJ2-1; d_gene: TRBD1; abundance: .; v_gene: TRBV5-1; CDR3nt: TGCGCCAGCAGCCCCGGGACAGGGGTTGCGTATGAGCAGTTCTTC; CDR3aa: CASSPGTGVAYEQFF
j_gene: TRBJ2-5; d_gene: .; abundance: .; v_gene: TRBV19; CDR3nt: TGTGCCAGTAGTACCGTGGCAGGGGAGACCCAGTACTTC; CDR3aa: CASSTVAGETQYF
j_gene: TRBJ1-1; d_gene: .; abundance: .; v_gene: TRBV6-7; CDR3nt: TGTGCCAGCGGTCGGGGAACCGAAGCTTTCTTT; CDR3aa: CASGRGTEAFF
j_gene: TRBJ1-5; d_gene: .; abundance: .; v_gene: TRBV19; CDR3nt: TGTGCCAGTAGTTTTACCCCTTGGAGGAAGGGCAATCAGCCCCAGCATTTT; CDR3aa: CASSFTPWRKGNQPQHF
j_gene: TRBJ1-2; d_gene: .; abundance: few; v_gene: TRBV9; CDR3nt: TGTGCCAGCAGCCCAACACAGGAATACTATGGCTACACCTTC; CDR3aa: CASSPTQEYYGYTF
j_gene: TRBJ1-1; d_gene: TRBD1; abundance: few; v_gene: TRBV30; CDR3nt: TGTGCCTGGAGTTCCCGGGACAGGGGCGTTCGGAACACTGAAGCTTTCTTT; CDR3aa: CAWSSRDRGVRNTEAFF
j_gene: TRBJ2-7; d_gene: TRBD2; abundance: .; v_gene: TRBV11-3; CDR3nt: TGTGCCAGCCCCCCTAGCGGGACGGCCAGGGGGGAGCAGTACTTC; CDR3aa: CASPPSGTARGEQYF
j_gene: TRBJ1-4; d_gene: TRBD1; abundance: .; v_gene: TRBV5-1; CDR3nt: TGCGCCAGCAGCTTACAGGGGGCGCAGGTCAGTGAAAAACTGTTTTTT; CDR3aa: CASSLQGAQVSEKLFF